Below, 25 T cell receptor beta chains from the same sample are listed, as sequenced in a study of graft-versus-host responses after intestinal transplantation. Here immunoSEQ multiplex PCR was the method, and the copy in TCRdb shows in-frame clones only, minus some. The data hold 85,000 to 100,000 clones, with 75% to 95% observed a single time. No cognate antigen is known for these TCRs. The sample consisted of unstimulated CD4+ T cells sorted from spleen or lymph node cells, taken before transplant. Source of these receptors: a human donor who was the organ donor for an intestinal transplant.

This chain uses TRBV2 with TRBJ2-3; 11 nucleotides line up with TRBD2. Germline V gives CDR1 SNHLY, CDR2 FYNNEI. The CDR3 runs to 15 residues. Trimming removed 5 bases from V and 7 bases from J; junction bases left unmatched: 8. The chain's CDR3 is CASSITSGSINTQYF. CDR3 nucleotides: TGTGCCAGCAGTATTACTAGCGGGAGTATAAATACGCAGTATTTT.

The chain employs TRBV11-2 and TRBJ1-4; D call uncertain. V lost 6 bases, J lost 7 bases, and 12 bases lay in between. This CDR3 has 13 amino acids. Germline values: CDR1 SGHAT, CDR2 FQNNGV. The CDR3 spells CASSPVGVEKLFF. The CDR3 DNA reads TGTGCCAGCAGTCCGGTCGGGGTTGAAAAACTGTTTTTT.

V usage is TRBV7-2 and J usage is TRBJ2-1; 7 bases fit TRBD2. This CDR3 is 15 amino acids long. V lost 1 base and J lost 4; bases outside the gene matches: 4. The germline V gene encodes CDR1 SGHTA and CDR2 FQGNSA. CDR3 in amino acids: CASSLGAGIYNEQFF. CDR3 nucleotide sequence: TGTGCCAGCAGCTTAGGAGCGGGAATATACAATGAGCAGTTCTTC.

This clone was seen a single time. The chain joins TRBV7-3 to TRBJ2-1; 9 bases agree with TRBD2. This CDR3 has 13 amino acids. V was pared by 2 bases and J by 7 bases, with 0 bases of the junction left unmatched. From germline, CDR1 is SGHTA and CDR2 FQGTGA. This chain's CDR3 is CASSLAGGNEQFF. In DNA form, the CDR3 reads TGTGCCAGCAGCTTAGCGGGAGGGAATGAGCAGTTCTTC.

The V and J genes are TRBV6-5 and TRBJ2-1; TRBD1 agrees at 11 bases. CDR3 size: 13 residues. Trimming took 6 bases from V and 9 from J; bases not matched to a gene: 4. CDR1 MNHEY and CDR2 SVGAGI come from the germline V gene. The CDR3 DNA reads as TGTGCCAGCAGGTTGGACAGGGGGCTTGAGCAGTTCTTC. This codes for CASRLDRGLEQFF.

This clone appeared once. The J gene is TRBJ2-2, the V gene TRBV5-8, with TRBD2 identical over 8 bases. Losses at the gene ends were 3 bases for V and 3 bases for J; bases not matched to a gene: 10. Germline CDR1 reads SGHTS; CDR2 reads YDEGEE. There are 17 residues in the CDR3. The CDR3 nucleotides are TGTGCCAGCAGCTCGGGGGGGGTGGGAAGTCACACCGGGGAGCTGTTTTTT. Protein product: CASSSGGVGSHTGELFF.

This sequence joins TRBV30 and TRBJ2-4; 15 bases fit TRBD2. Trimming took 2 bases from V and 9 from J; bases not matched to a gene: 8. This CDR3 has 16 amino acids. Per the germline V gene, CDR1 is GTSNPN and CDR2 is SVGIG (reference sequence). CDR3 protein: CAWSKSGLAGGGIQYF. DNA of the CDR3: TGTGCCTGGAGTAAATCCGGACTAGCGGGAGGGGGCATTCAGTACTTC.

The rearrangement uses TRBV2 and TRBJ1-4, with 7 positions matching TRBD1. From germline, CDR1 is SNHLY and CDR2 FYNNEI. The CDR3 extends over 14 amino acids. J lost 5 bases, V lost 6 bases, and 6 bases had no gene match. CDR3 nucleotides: TGTGCCAGCAGACACAGGGGCATAAATGAAAAACTGTTTTTT. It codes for CASRHRGINEKLFF.

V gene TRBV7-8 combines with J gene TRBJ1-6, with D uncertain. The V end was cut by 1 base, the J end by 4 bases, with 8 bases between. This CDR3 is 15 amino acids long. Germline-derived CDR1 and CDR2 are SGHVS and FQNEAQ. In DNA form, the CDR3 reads TGTGCCAGCAGCTTAGGAGGACTGTATAATTCACCCCTCCACTTT. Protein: CASSLGGLYNSPLHF.

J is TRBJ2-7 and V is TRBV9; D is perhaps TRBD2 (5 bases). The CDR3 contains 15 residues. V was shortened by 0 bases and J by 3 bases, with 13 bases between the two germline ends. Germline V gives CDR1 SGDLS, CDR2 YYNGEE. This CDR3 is CASSVDSTGIYEQYF. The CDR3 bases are TGTGCCAGCAGCGTAGACTCGACGGGGATCTACGAGCAGTACTTC.

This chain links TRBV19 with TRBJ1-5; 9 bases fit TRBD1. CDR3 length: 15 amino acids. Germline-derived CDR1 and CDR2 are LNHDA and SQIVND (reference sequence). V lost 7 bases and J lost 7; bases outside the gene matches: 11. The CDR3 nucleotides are TGTGCCAGTACCATGGGACAGGGTGTATTCCAGCCCCAGCATTTT. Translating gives CASTMGQGVFQPQHF.

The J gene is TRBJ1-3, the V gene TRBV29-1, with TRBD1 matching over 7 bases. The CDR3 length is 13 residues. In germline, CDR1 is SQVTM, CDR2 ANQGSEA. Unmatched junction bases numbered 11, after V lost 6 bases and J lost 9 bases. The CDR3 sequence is CSVSTGIGRTIYF. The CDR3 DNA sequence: TGCAGCGTCTCGACAGGGATAGGGCGCACCATATATTTT. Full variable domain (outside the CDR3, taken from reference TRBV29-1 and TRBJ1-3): SAVISQKPSRDICQRGTSLTIQCQVDSQVTMMFWYRQQPGQSLTLIATANQGSEATYESGFVIDKFPISRPNLTFSTLTVSNMSPEDSSIYLCSVSTGIGRTIYFGEGSWLTVV.

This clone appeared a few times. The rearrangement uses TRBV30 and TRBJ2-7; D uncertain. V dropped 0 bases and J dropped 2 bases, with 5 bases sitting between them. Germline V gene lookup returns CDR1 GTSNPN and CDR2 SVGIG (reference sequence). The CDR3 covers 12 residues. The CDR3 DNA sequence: TGTGCCTGGAGTGTACACACCTACGAGCAGTACTTC. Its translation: CAWSVHTYEQYF.

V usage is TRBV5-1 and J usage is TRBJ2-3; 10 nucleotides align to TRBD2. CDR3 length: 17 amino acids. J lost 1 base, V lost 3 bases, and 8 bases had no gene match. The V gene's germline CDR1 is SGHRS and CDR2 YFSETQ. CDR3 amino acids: CASSSGLAAPRTDTQYF. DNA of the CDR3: TGCGCCAGCAGCTCCGGACTAGCGGCCCCCCGCACAGATACGCAGTATTTT.

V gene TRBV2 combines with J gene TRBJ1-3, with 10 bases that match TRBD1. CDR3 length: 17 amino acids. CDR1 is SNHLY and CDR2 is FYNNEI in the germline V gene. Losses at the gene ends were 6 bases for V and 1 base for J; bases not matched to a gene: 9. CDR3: CASSKGDRGSSGNTIYF. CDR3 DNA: TGTGCCAGCAGCAAAGGGGACAGGGGAAGTTCTGGAAACACCATATATTTT.

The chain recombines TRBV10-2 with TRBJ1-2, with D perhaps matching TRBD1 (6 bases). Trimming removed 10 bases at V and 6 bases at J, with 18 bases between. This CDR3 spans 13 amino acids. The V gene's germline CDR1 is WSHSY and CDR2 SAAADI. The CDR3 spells CAILRQDTHGYTF. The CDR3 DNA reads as TGCGCCATCCTCCGACAGGACACTCATGGCTACACCTTC.

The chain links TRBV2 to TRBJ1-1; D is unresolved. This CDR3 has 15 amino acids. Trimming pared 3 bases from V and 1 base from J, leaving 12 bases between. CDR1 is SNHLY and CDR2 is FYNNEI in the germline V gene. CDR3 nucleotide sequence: TGTGCCAGCAGTGATCAAGCTTTTTGGAACACTGAAGCTTTCTTT. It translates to CASSDQAFWNTEAFF.

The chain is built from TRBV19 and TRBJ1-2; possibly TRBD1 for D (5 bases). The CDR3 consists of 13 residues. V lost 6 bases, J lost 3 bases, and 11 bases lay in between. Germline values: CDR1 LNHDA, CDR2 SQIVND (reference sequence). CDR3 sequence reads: CASRKSGDYGYTF. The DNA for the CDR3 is TGTGCCAGTAGAAAATCGGGGGACTATGGCTACACCTTC.

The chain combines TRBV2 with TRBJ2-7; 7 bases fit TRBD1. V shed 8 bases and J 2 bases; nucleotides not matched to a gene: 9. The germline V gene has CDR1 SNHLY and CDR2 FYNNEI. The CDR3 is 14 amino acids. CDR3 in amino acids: CASGGQHYPYEQYF. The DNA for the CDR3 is TGTGCCAGCGGGGGACAGCATTACCCCTACGAGCAGTACTTC.

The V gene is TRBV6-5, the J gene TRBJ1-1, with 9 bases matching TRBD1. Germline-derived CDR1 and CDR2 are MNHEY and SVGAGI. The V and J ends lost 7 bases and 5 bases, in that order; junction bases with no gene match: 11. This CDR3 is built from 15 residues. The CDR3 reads CASTITGGAGTEAFF. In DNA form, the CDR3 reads TGTGCCAGCACAATCACAGGGGGCGCAGGAACTGAAGCTTTCTTT.

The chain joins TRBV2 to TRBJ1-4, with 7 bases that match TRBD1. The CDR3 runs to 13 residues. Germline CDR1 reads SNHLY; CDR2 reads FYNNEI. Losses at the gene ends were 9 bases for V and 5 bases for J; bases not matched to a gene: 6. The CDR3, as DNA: TGTGCCAGAGGCCGGGACAGCAATGAAAAACTGTTTTTT. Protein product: CARGRDSNEKLFF.

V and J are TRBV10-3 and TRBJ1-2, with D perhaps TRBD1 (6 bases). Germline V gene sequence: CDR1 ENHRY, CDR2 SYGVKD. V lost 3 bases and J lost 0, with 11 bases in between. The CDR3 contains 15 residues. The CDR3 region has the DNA TGTGCCATCAGTGAAACAGGGTACCCTAACTATGGCTACACCTTC. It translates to CAISETGYPNYGYTF.

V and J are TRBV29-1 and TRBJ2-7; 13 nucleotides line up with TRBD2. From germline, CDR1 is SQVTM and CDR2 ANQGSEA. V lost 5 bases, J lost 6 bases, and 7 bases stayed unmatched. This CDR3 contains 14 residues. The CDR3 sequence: CSVRLAGGIVEQYF. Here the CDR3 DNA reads TGCAGCGTTAGACTAGCGGGGGGAATTGTCGAGCAGTACTTC.

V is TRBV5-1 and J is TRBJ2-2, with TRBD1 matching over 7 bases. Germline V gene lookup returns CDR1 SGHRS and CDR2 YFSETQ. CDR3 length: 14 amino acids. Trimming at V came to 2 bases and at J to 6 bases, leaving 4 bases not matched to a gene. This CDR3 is CASSLQGSAGELFF. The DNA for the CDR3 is TGCGCCAGCAGCTTACAGGGGTCGGCCGGGGAGCTGTTTTTT.

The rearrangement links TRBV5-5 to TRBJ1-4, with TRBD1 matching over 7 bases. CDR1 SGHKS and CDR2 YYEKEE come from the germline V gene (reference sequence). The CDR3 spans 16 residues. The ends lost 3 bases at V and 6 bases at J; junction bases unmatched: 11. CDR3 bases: TGTGCCAGCAGCTGGGACTCCGACAGGGACGATGAAAAACTGTTTTTT. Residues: CASSWDSDRDDEKLFF.